This T cell receptor (beta chain) was profiled in a study of cytomegalovirus exposure and HLA in healthy donors. Whole-study context: There were approximately 400 genotyped donors. Of these, 75% to 85% fell in the genetic ancestry cluster associated with self-reported Caucasian donors.

Trimming pared 2 bases from V and 5 bases from J, leaving 13 bases between. The CDR3 spans 14 residues. The germline V gene has CDR1 SGHRS and CDR2 YFSETQ. Comments on this clone: What it recognizes is unknown.

60 Vbeta and 13 Jbeta primers were used in PCR. Profiling relied on immunoSEQ multiplex PCR, and the TCRdb table lists in-frame clones only, not all of them. Of over 150,000 clones in the sample, about four fifths were seen once. Findings and caveats of the study: TRBV6-2, TRBV6-3 and other indistinguishable V segments were excluded.

The TCR was taken from a man in his thirties or forties in good health and CMV-seropositive. V and J are TRBV5-1 and TRBJ1-2; no clear D. Sequenced material: PBMCs. CDR3: CASSFMESKYGYTF. The CDR3 DNA follows: TGCGCCAGCAGCTTCATGGAGTCGAAGTATGGCTACACCTTC.